A selection of T cell receptor beta chains follows, all from one sample in a study of T cells in Graves' hyperthyroidism and ophthalmopathy. TCRdb re-called the multiplex PCR reads through MiXCR, storing one row per CDR3 protein. This sample has 600,000 or so distinct CDR3 sequences, with 35% to 55% found just once. Sequences were obtained from peripheral blood or thyroid tissue (not recorded which). These receptors came from a young woman with Graves' hyperthyroidism. The CDR3 runs from the conserved cysteine through the conserved F or W. D genes are given only for firm matches. Expanded clones get a size class; other rows say once, few or many, or leave the size out.

TRBJ2-7 | TRBV15 | TRBD2 | . | CAASSSTGTSVTEQYF | TGTGCCGCCAGCAGCTCCACTGGGACTAGCGTTACCGAGCAGTACTTC
TRBJ1-4 | TRBV5-1 | . | . | CASSHVPGQTNEKLFF | TGCGCCAGCAGCCACGTACCGGGGCAGACAAATGAAAAACTGTTTTTT
TRBJ1-3 | TRBV29-1 | . | . | CSVEDRGRGELPQNTIYF | TGCAGCGTTGAAGATCGGGGTAGGGGCGAGCTCCCCCAGAACACCATATATTTT
TRBJ2-6 | TRBV6-5 | . | . | CASSYMGNGANVLTF | TGTGCCAGCAGTTATATGGGAAATGGGGCCAACGTCCTGACTTTC
TRBJ2-6 | TRBV15 | . | . | CATSSPSRAVSGANVLTF | TGTGCCACCAGCAGCCCCTCCAGGGCGGTCTCTGGGGCCAACGTCCTGACTTTC
TRBJ2-7 | TRBV6-1 | . | . | CASSKTGYEQYF | TGTGCCAGCAGTAAGACAGGCTACGAGCAGTACTTC
TRBJ2-6 | TRBV7-6 | . | few | CASSSGTGANVLTF | TGTGCCAGCAGTTCGGGGACTGGGGCCAACGTCCTGACTTTC
TRBJ1-2 | TRBV2 | TRBD1 | . | CASIRTGVNYGYTF | TGTGCCAGCATCCGGACAGGGGTTAACTATGGCTACACCTTC
TRBJ2-7 | TRBV7-9 | . | . | CASSLAGQLYEQYF | TGTGCCAGCAGCTTAGCCGGACAGCTCTACGAGCAGTACTTC
TRBJ1-4 | TRBV29-1 | . | once | CSVGAGGTEKLFF | TGCAGCGTTGGTGCGGGGGGGACTGAAAAACTGTTTTTT
TRBJ2-7 | TRBV20-1 | . | many | CSARSGPYEQYF | TGCAGTGCTAGATCCGGCCCCTACGAGCAGTACTTC
TRBJ2-5 | TRBV7-9 | . | . | CASSLLRSRAIYF | TGTGCCAGCAGCTTGCTCAGGTCACGCGCTATATACTTC
TRBJ2-7 | TRBV12-3/TRBV12-4 | . | . | CASSPYSLALLYF | TGTGCCAGCAGCCCCTACTCACTAGCCTTACTTTACTTC
TRBJ1-6 | TRBV2 | TRBD1 | . | CASIRQGNNSPLHF | TGTGCCAGCATCAGACAGGGGAATAATTCACCCCTCCACTTT
TRBJ1-4 | TRBV7-8 | . | . | CASSAKVRGANEKLFF | TGTGCCAGCAGCGCCAAAGTGAGGGGTGCTAATGAAAAACTGTTTTTT
TRBJ2-7 | TRBV15 | TRBD1 | many | CATSRDHPGQGWDEQYF | TGTGCCACCAGCAGAGATCATCCGGGACAGGGGTGGGACGAGCAGTACTTC
TRBJ1-1 | TRBV19 | . | many | CASSRAGRGEAFF | TGTGCCAGTAGTCGTGCAGGGAGAGGTGAAGCTTTCTTT
TRBJ2-7 | TRBV19 | . | . | CASSIDLALRGAHEQYF | TGTGCCAGTAGTATAGATCTGGCGCTGCGAGGGGCCCACGAGCAGTACTTC
TRBJ2-6 | TRBV7-9 | . | many | CASSTRVSGANVLTF | TGTGCCAGCAGCACAAGGGTTTCTGGGGCCAACGTCCTGACTTTC
TRBJ1-5 | TRBV2 | . | . | CASSFRPPGLSSNQPQHF | TGTGCCAGCAGCTTTAGACCCCCCGGACTGAGTAGCAATCAGCCCCAGCATTTT
TRBJ2-2 | TRBV7-9 | TRBD2 | few | CASSLKSTSGSAGELFF | TGTGCCAGCAGCTTAAAGTCTACTAGCGGGAGTGCCGGGGAGCTGTTTTTT
TRBJ2-7 | TRBV29-1 | TRBD1 | . | CSVAPGQTIYEQYF | TGCAGCGTTGCCCCGGGACAGACTATCTACGAGCAGTACTTC
TRBJ2-7 | TRBV25-1 | TRBD2 | . | CASSPPLAGVSYEQYF | TGTGCCAGCAGTCCTCCACTAGCGGGAGTCTCCTACGAGCAGTACTTC
TRBJ2-5 | TRBV19 | TRBD1 | . | CASSIGTGGQETQYF | TGTGCCAGTAGTATTGGGACAGGGGGCCAAGAGACCCAGTACTTC
TRBJ2-7 | TRBV29-1 | . | many | CSVEVNPHEQYF | TGCAGCGTTGAAGTCAACCCCCACGAGCAGTACTTC
TRBJ1-4 | TRBV10-3 | TRBD1 | . | CASKPGQANEKLFF | TGTGCCAGCAAGCCGGGACAGGCTAATGAAAAACTGTTTTTT
TRBJ2-3 | TRBV20-1 | . | . | CSARGQTDTQYF | TGCAGTGCTAGAGGGCAGACAGATACGCAGTATTTT
TRBJ1-2 | TRBV4-2 | . | . | CASSPEPAGGETF | TGTGCCAGCAGCCCAGAGCCGGCGGGGGGTGAGACCTTC
TRBJ2-7 | TRBV7-9 | . | few | CASRGSFYEQYF | TGTGCCAGTCGGGGCAGTTTCTACGAGCAGTACTTC
TRBJ2-7 | TRBV5-1 | . | . | CASSLWQGSSSYEQYF | TGTGCCAGCAGCTTGTGGCAGGGCAGTAGCTCCTACGAGCAGTACTTC
TRBJ1-2 | TRBV10-3 | TRBD1 | few | CASSLGQVGYGYTF | TGTGCCAGCAGTTTGGGACAGGTCGGCTATGGCTACACCTTC
TRBJ1-5 | TRBV12-3/TRBV12-4 | . | . | CASSLWAGYNQPQHF | TGTGCCAGCAGTTTATGGGCAGGGTACAACCAGCCCCAGCATTTT
TRBJ2-7 | TRBV7-2 | . | . | CASTLYRDPYEQYF | TGTGCCAGCACCCTTTACAGGGACCCCTACGAGCAGTACTTC
TRBJ2-7 | TRBV7-9 | . | . | CAVQRQSSYEQYF | TGTGCGGTCCAGCGACAGAGCTCCTACGAGCAGTACTTC
TRBJ2-5 | TRBV10-3 | . | many | CAISERQRETQYF | TGTGCCATCAGTGAACGGCAAAGGGAGACCCAGTACTTC
TRBJ2-7 | TRBV6-5 | TRBD1 | many | CASSYSTGGSYEQYF | TGTGCCAGCAGTTACAGTACAGGGGGCTCCTACGAGCAGTACTTC
TRBJ1-2 | TRBV5-1 | TRBD1 | few | CASSGDAGGVYGYTF | TGCGCCAGCAGCGGGGACGCAGGGGGAGTCTATGGCTACACCTTC